This TCR beta chain was found in a study of CXCR3-negative and CXCR3-positive naive CD8 T cells (dated by TCRdb to about 2019). For the study in its entirety: In total, about 135 million TRB reads were obtained, which works out to roughly 1.5 +/- 0.3 million reads per library. Diversity and physicochemical repertoire analyses covered over 10 donors pooled from two independent experiments. TRBV-TRBJ cluster analysis included naive subsets from 5 donors and memory cells from 3 donors. What the authors observed across the whole study: Repertoire diversity was comparably high in both naive subsets but much lower in memory CD8+ T cells. Within the same donor, TRBV-TRBJ usage looked similar between naive CXCR3-negative and CXCR3-positive cells, but memory cells had distinct patterns. Compared with CXCR3-negative naive cells, CXCR3-positive naive cells had TRB CDR3s with higher hydrophobicity (lower Kidera factor 4), lower energy, and higher strength and volume indices. Freshly isolated PBMCs were used for most assays because CXCR3 expression went down partially after cryopreservation. Because surface CD5, which is linked to self-reactivity in mice, was comparable between the naive subsets, TCR interaction strength was also inferred from the physicochemical properties of TRB CDR3s.

TCRdb shows the sequencer as NextSeq 550. The Human TCR Profiling Kit (MiLaboratory) was used to prepare UMI-labeled 5' RACE TRB cDNA libraries. The full amount of extracted RNA was used for cDNA synthesis, and the full amount of resulting cDNA was used for PCR amplification. Libraries were prepared in parallel using an identical number of PCR cycles. Processing in the source paper ran as follows. MIGEC and MiXCR extracted about 50,000 +/- 10,000 unique UMI-labeled TRB cDNA molecules per library, requiring at least two reads per UMI. Each library averaged about 40,000 +/- 10,000 functional in-frame TRB CDR3 nucleotide clonotypes without stop codons. Diversity metrics, including normalized Shannon-Wiener and Chao1, were computed in VDJtools after downsampling to 5000 UMI-labeled TRB molecules per sample. VDJtools was used to calculate clonotype-size-weighted physicochemical properties of the central five CDR3 residues, namely interaction energy, strength, volume and Kidera factor 4. Each CDR3 protein sequence appears as one entry after TCRdb reprocessed the reads, and no DNA is included. These V and J calls derive from TCRdb rather than the authors' analysis. This sample's clone table shows about 110,000 distinct CDR3 sequences. Together, the top ten hold roughly 0.38% of the sample.

Each CD8+ T cell subset was flow-sorted in triplicate, and 300,000 or so cells per subset were placed directly into RLT lysis buffer. To keep memory contaminants out, a stringent definition of naive CD8+ T cells was applied: CD45RO-CCR7+CD27+CD95-. Standard density gradient centrifugation was used to isolate peripheral blood mononuclear cells from buffy coats. Naive CXCR3-negative and CXCR3-positive CD8+ T cells were flow-sorted using a FACSAria III. Total RNA was extracted from sorted cells with an RNeasy Mini Kit. Details on this clonotype: What antigen it recognizes has not been identified.

From the cysteine up to the phenylalanine, the CDR3 has a length of 17 residues. No DNA has been recorded. The germline V gene encodes CDR1 DFQATT and CDR2 SNEGSKA (reference sequence). The sample consisted of naive CXCR3+ CD8+ T cells from blood. The cell subset or site label here, explained by the study, means: CD45RO-CCR7+CD27+CD95- naive CD8+ T cells expressing CXCR3 (TNR3+). The sequence was obtained from a human donor in good health. Some clones in this sample may be carry-over from other donors' samples. The receptor chain draws on TRBV20-1 and TRBJ1-2; TCRdb returns TRBD1, unconfirmable since there is no DNA. The encoded CDR3 is CSARYPGTARTSYGYTF.